This TCR beta chain was retrieved from a study of human T cells and chemical hapten exposure. General observations from the study: Sensitizing with DPC caused no change in TCRs above 1 in 1000 frequency. Expanded TCRs grouped into significantly more large CDR3 similarity clusters than controls produced.

Regarding time point: pre-sensitization, week 0. The treatment is: therapeutic diphenylcyclopropenone sensitization with weekly scalp DPC. Patches went on only after blood had been drawn each time. Extraction yielded total RNA from whole blood (unfractionated). TCRdb ran MiXCR on the RACE reads and lists one entry per CDR3 protein. The data hold 95,000 to 150,000 distinct CDR3 sequences, with roughly 13% observed a single time. Regarding this clonotype: What it recognizes is unknown.

This CDR3 is built from 16 residues. CDR1 and CDR2 (germline): MNHEY, SVGEGT. With V trimmed by 8 bases and J by 3 bases, 11 bases remained unmatched. This TCR came from a young woman with alopecia areata. Some clones in this sample may be carry-over from other donors' samples. This specimen was whole blood, taken in connection with sensitization to the hapten diphenylcyclopropenone (DPC). J is TRBJ2-7 and V is TRBV6-2 or TRBV6-3; 12 bases map to TRBD2. The chain's CDR3 is CASGVLAGGPLYEQYF. The CDR3 DNA reads TGTGCCAGCGGCGTACTAGCGGGGGGCCCTCTCTACGAGCAGTACTTC.